What follows describes a single TCR beta chain. The V and J ends lost 5 bases and 0 bases, in that order; junction bases with no gene match: 6. The CDR3 is made up of 16 amino acids. CDR1 is LNHDA, CDR2 SQIVND, per germline (reference sequence). Construction of the TCR beta libraries employed iRepertoire HTBI primers in conjunction with Arm-PCR of CDR3 regions. One entry per CDR3 protein results from TCRdb running MiXCR on the multiplex PCR reads. The table lists around 250,000 distinct CDR3 sequences, roughly a fifth of them singletons. This sample is drawn from a study of regulatory T cells in long-lasting Graves disease. Regarding time point: newly diagnosed GD, antithyroid drugs for less than 3 months. PBMC-extracted RNA yielded the TCR library.

The J gene is TRBJ2-5, the V gene TRBV19, with 10 bases that match TRBD1. This TCR was recovered from a female donor with Graves disease. The specimen was peripheral blood mononuclear cells (PBMCs), collected at new diagnosis, from a patient treated with antithyroid drugs. Here the CDR3 DNA reads TGTGCCAGTAGTGTTACGGGACAGGGGTACCAAGAGACCCAGTACTTC. This codes for CASSVTGQGYQETQYF.